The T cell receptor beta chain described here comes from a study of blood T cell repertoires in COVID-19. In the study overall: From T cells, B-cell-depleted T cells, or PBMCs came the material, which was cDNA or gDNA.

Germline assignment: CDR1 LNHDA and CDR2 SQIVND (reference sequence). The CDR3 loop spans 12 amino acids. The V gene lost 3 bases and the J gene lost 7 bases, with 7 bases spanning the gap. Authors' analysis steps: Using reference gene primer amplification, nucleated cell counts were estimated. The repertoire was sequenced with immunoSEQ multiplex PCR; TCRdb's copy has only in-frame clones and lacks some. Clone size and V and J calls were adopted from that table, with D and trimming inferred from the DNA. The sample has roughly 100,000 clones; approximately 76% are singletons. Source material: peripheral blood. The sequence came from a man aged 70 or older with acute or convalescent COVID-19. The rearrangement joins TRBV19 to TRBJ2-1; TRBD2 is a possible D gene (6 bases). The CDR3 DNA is TGTGCCAGTAGTATCGGAGGGAATGAGCAGTTCTTC. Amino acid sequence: CASSIGGNEQFF.